A single TCR beta chain is shown here with its context. The antigen is undetermined. Clones were sequenced by immunoSEQ multiplex PCR, and TCRdb holds only the in-frame ones, with some missing. The sample lists 130,000 to 150,000 clones, approximately 90% occurring once. This entry belongs to a study of T cell responses to AZD1222 COVID-19 vaccine. General study points: Most donors were white British and more were female, and clonal diversity was possibly underestimated. Per reports, nearly half of all spike-specific TCRs target regions that are unmutated in variants.

V lost 0 bases and J 7 bases, leaving 6 bases between the germline ends. CDR1 is MGHRA, CDR2 YSYEKL, per germline. The CDR3 covers 12 residues. Here the sequenced sample was peripheral blood, taken on day 0 of AZD1222 vaccination. The chain carries TRBV4-1 and TRBJ1-2, with unresolved D. The TCR was taken from an adult in good health. The CDR3 spells CASSQESVGYTF. DNA for the CDR3: TGCGCCAGCAGCCAAGAAAGTGTTGGCTACACCTTC.